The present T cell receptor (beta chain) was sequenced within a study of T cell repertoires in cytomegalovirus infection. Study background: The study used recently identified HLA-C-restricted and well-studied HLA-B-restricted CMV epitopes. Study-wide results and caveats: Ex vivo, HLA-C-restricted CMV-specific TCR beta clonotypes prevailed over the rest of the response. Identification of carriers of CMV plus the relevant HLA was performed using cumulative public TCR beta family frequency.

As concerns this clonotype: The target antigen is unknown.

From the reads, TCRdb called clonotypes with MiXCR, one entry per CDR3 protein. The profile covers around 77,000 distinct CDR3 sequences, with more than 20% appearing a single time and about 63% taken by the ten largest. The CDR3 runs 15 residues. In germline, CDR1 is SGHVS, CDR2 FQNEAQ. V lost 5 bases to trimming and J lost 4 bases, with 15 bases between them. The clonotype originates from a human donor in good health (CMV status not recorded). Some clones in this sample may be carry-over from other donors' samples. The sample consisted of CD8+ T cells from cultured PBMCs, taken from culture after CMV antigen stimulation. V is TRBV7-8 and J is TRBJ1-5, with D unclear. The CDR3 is CASSPYASVNQPQHF. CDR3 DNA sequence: TGTGCCAGCAGCCCCTACGCCAGTGTAAATCAGCCCCAGCATTTT.